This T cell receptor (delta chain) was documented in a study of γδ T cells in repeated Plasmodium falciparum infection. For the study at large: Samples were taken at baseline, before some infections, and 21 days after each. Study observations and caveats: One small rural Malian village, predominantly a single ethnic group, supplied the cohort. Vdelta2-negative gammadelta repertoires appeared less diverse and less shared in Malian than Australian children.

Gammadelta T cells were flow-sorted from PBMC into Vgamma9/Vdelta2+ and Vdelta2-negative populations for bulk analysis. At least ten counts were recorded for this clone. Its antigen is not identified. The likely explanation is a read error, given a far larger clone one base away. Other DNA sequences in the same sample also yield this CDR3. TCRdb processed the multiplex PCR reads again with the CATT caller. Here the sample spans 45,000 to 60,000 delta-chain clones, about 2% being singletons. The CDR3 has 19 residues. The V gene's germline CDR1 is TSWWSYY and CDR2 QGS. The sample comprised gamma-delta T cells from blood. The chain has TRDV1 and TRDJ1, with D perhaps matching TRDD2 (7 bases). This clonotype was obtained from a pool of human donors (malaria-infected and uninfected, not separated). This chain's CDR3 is CALGGSYRYTVAPTDKLIF. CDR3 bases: TGTGCCCTTGGGGGTTCCTACCGCTATACAGTCGCCCCCACCGATAAACTCATCTTT.